The 10 T cell receptor beta chains listed next were all sequenced from one sample in a study of control samples from healthy donors and cancer patients. Clones were sequenced by immunoSEQ multiplex PCR, and TCRdb holds only the in-frame ones, with some missing. The table shows roughly 90,000 clones, with more than 75% occurring only once. The sequenced sample was blood. These receptors all stem from a woman in her sixties in good health.

This clone was seen many times. This chain joins TRBV6-5 and TRBJ1-2; TRBD1 aligns across 10 bases. CDR1 MNHEY and CDR2 SVGAGI come from the germline V gene. The length of the CDR3 is 15 residues. Trimming cost V 5 bases and J 2 bases; bases outside gene matches: 5. The CDR3, as DNA: TGTGCCAGCAGTACCTCGACAGGGGGCAACTATGGCTACACCTTC. Protein sequence: CASSTSTGGNYGYTF.

The CDR3 sequence: CASSFSRTGELFF. The CDR3 nucleotides read TGTGCCAGCAGCTTTTCCCGGACCGGGGAGCTGTTTTTT. J is TRBJ2-2 and V is TRBV11-2; no reliable D call. Germline V gives CDR1 SGHAT, CDR2 FQNNGV. V was cut by 3 bases and J by 5 bases, with 7 bases left in between. The CDR3 runs 13 residues. Complete variable domain (other parts from reference TRBV11-2 and TRBJ2-2): EAGVAQSPRYKIIEKRQSVAFWCNPISGHATLYWYQQILGQGPKLLIQFQNNGVVDDSQLPKDRFSAERLKGVDSTLKIQPAKLEDSAVYLCASSFSRTGELFFGEGSRLTVL.

The rearrangement links TRBV29-1 to TRBJ2-1; D might be TRBD1 or TRBD2, each matching 6 bases. The V gene's germline CDR1 is SQVTM and CDR2 ANQGSEA. This CDR3 is 15 amino acids long. Trimming left V 7 bases short and J 5 bases short, with 21 bases between. CDR3 protein: CSAEGETVKNNEQFF. In DNA form, the CDR3 reads TGCAGCGCGGAGGGGGAGACGGTAAAAAACAATGAGCAGTTCTTC.

A few counts support this clone. The DNA of the CDR3 is TGTGCCAGCAGTTTCTACGGTCGGGGCGAGCAGTACTTC. As protein: CASSFYGRGEQYF. The rearrangement joins TRBV28 to TRBJ2-7; D is possibly TRBD2 (5 bases). This CDR3 region has 13 residues. The V and J ends lost 3 bases and 6 bases respectively, with 12 bases between them. Germline values: CDR1 MDHEN, CDR2 SYDVKM.

This chain links TRBV19 with TRBJ1-5, with D possibly being TRBD1 (6 bases). CDR3 length: 13 amino acids. From germline, CDR1 is LNHDA and CDR2 SQIVND (reference sequence). The V and J ends lost 4 bases and 6 bases respectively, with 10 bases between them. The CDR3 DNA sequence: TGTGCCAGTAGTAATATACAGGGTCAGCCCCAGCATTTT. It translates to CASSNIQGQPQHF.

The chain couples TRBV7-9 to TRBJ2-1, with 15 bases identical to TRBD2. Germline CDR1 is SEHNR and CDR2 is FQNEAQ (reference sequence). The junction had 7 bases not matched to a gene; V was cut back by 5 bases and J by 5 bases. The CDR3 is 17 amino acids. CDR3 sequence reads: CASSHGTSGGLNNEQFF. CDR3 bases: TGTGCCAGCAGCCACGGGACTAGCGGGGGGCTAAACAATGAGCAGTTCTTC.

The chain links TRBV27 to TRBJ2-3; D unresolved. The CDR3 totals 13 residues. CDR1 is MNHEY, CDR2 SMNVEV, per germline (reference sequence). Trimming removed 5 bases from V and 4 bases from J, with 10 bases in between. CDR3 sequence (DNA): TGTGCCAGCAGTCTGACCGAGGCAGATACGCAGTATTTT. Its protein product is CASSLTEADTQYF.

The chain uses TRBV28 and TRBJ1-4; no clear D. The CDR3 runs 14 residues. Germline CDR1 is MDHEN and CDR2 is SYDVKM. Deletions cut 8 bases from V and 7 bases from J, with 17 bases between. The CDR3 bases are TGTGCCAGCGGCCCGAGTGGGGAGGGTGAAAAACTGTTTTTT. It encodes CASGPSGEGEKLFF.

This chain links TRBV6-5 with TRBJ2-5, with D perhaps matching TRBD1 (6 bases). Looked up from germline, CDR1 is MNHEY and CDR2 is SVGAGI. V lost 2 bases to trimming and J lost 0 bases, with 10 bases between them. The CDR3 loop spans 15 amino acids. The CDR3 region is CASSYDDRYQETQYF. Written as DNA, the CDR3 is TGTGCCAGCAGTTACGACGACAGGTACCAAGAGACCCAGTACTTC.

The V gene is TRBV6-5, the J gene TRBJ1-4, with D possibly being TRBD1 (5 bases). This CDR3 spans 14 amino acids. Germline V CDR1 and CDR2: MNHEY, SVGAGI. V lost 7 bases and J lost 8, with 17 bases in between. The CDR3 region is CASKILGGEEKLFF. In nucleotides, the CDR3 is TGTGCCAGCAAGATCTTGGGAGGGGAGGAAAAACTGTTTTTT.